These 30 T cell receptor beta chains were all obtained from the same sample, sequenced in a study of blood T cell repertoires in COVID-19. Produced via immunoSEQ multiplex PCR; TCRdb's table is partial and in-frame only. This sample has 360,000 or so clones, with approximately 84% found just once. Material for sequencing was PBMCs or T cells enriched from blood (not recorded which). The receptors come from a woman aged 30 to 39 who had recovered from COVID-19.

CDR3 protein: CASSSRTSTDTQYF. CDR3 DNA: TGCGCCAGCAGCTCTCGGACTAGCACAGATACGCAGTATTTT. The rearrangement joins TRBV5-1 to TRBJ2-3, with D maybe TRBD2 (5 bases). CDR1 is SGHRS, CDR2 YFSETQ, per germline. Trimming pared 3 bases from V and 0 bases from J, leaving 8 bases between. The CDR3 runs to 14 residues.

V gene TRBV4-2 combines with J gene TRBJ2-7, with D perhaps matching TRBD2 (5 bases). This CDR3 is built from 14 residues. Trimming left V 5 bases short and J 7 bases short, with 18 bases between. Germline V CDR1 and CDR2: LGHNA, YNFKEQ. CDR3 in amino acids: CASSVSSGDREQYF. The CDR3 bases are TGTGCCAGCAGCGTCTCGAGCGGAGATCGAGAGCAGTACTTC.

This clone appeared a few times. Within the sample, other DNA sequences also encode this same CDR3. CDR3 sequence (DNA): TGTGCCAGCAGTTGGACAGGGGGGATGAACACTGAAGCTTTCTTT. It specifies CASSWTGGMNTEAFF. The rearrangement uses TRBV27 and TRBJ1-1, with 10 bases lining up with TRBD1. CDR1 and CDR2 from the germline V gene are MNHEY and SMNVEV (reference sequence). The V segment lost 4 bases and the J segment 0 bases; nucleotides outside the gene matches: 2. This CDR3 has 15 residues.

The chain has TRBV7-9 and TRBJ2-3; 14 positions match TRBD2. This CDR3 contains 17 residues. Trimming at V came to 7 bases and at J to 4 bases, leaving 10 bases not matched to a gene. Per germline, CDR1 SEHNR and CDR2 FQNEAQ (reference sequence). The CDR3: CASTQTGTSGRSDTQYF. For the CDR3, the DNA is TGTGCCAGCACCCAGACCGGGACTAGCGGGAGATCAGATACGCAGTATTTT.

The V call is TRBV3-1 (or the pseudogene TRBV3-2), the J call TRBJ2-5; 8 bases match TRBD2. The CDR3 length is 16 residues. Trimming took 2 bases from V and 2 from J; bases not matched to a gene: 7. Germline V lookup: CDR1 LGHDT, CDR2 YNNKEL (reference sequence). The CDR3 nucleotides are TGTGCCAGCAGCCAATTCCGACTAGCGACACAAGAGACCCAGTACTTC. Translated, it gives CASSQFRLATQETQYF.

The V call is TRBV10-3, the J call TRBJ1-2; maybe TRBD1 (6 bases). V lost 3 bases, J lost 5 bases, and 16 bases lay in between. Germline values: CDR1 ENHRY, CDR2 SYGVKD. The CDR3 has 15 residues. The CDR3 region is CAISDRWGPGYGYTF. DNA for the CDR3: TGTGCCATCAGTGACCGGTGGGGGCCGGGGTATGGCTACACCTTC.

A few counts support this clone. V is TRBV27 and J is TRBJ1-6; no firm D call. Per germline, CDR1 MNHEY and CDR2 SMNVEV (reference sequence). The CDR3 has 14 residues. Trimming removed 6 bases from V and 2 bases from J, with 8 bases in between. The CDR3 protein is CASRIGAYNSPLHF. The DNA for the CDR3 is TGTGCCAGCAGAATCGGGGCCTATAATTCACCCCTCCACTTT.

The genes are TRBV19 and TRBJ1-5; D may be TRBD1 (6 bases). The ends were cut back, 5 bases at V and 7 bases at J, with 12 bases in the middle. There are 13 residues in the CDR3. CDR1 LNHDA and CDR2 SQIVND come from the germline V gene (reference sequence). The CDR3 spells CASSSPQGQPQHF. The CDR3 DNA reads as TGTGCCAGTAGTTCGCCACAGGGACAGCCCCAGCATTTT.

The genes are TRBV19 and TRBJ1-5; 7 bases are shared with TRBD1. Germline CDR1 is LNHDA and CDR2 is SQIVND (reference sequence). J gave up 1 base and V 5 bases, and 2 bases lay outside the gene matches. CDR3 length equals 14 residues. CDR3 DNA sequence: TGTGCCAGTAGTCAGGACAGGAGCAATCAGCCCCAGCATTTT. The encoded protein is CASSQDRSNQPQHF.

The rearrangement links TRBV7-9 to TRBJ1-6, with D perhaps matching TRBD1 (5 bases). The V end lost 4 bases, the J end lost 10 bases, and 17 bases lay between the germline ends. The CDR3 totals 15 residues. Germline V gene sequence: CDR1 SEHNR, CDR2 FQNEAQ (reference sequence). The CDR3 coding sequence is TGTGCCAGCAGCTCAGGACCGGGTCACAGGTCACCCCTCCACTTT. Its protein product is CASSSGPGHRSPLHF.

The CDR3 DNA sequence: TGTGCCAGCATCCCGGGGGAGGGATTCTCCTACGAGCAGTACTTC. Translation gives CASIPGEGFSYEQYF. The genes are TRBV5-4 and TRBJ2-7; 7 nucleotides line up with TRBD2. From germline, CDR1 is SGHNT and CDR2 YYREEE (reference sequence). The CDR3 loop spans 15 amino acids. V shed 6 bases, J shed 0 bases, and the junction held 9 bases outside the gene matches.

V usage is TRBV9 and J usage is TRBJ1-2; TRBD1 is a possible D gene (6 bases). Germline loops: CDR1 SGDLS, CDR2 YYNGEE. The CDR3 loop spans 16 amino acids. Trimming removed 4 bases at V and 3 bases at J, with 19 bases between. CDR3 loop: CASSTPGGGRHYGYTF. The CDR3, as DNA: TGTGCCAGCAGCACCCCGGGGGGGGGCCGTCACTATGGCTACACCTTC.

This clone was counted a few times. The rearrangement uses TRBV2 and TRBJ2-2; D is uncertain. This CDR3 contains 13 residues. Trimming shortened V by 4 bases and J by 4 bases, and 7 bases separated the two germline ends. Germline V gives CDR1 SNHLY, CDR2 FYNNEI. This chain's CDR3 is CASSVDSTGELFF. CDR3 DNA sequence: TGTGCCAGCAGTGTTGATAGCACCGGGGAGCTGTTTTTT.

The chain recombines TRBV5-1 with TRBJ1-2, with D hard to call. Germline CDR1 is SGHRS and CDR2 is YFSETQ. Trimming cost V 0 bases and J 8 bases, with 14 bases left between them. The CDR3 is made up of 14 amino acids. The DNA for the CDR3 is TGCGCCAGCAGCTTGGCGGCGGGTTTGGGAGGCTACACCTTC. Translation gives CASSLAAGLGGYTF.

The chain couples TRBV18 to TRBJ1-4, with TRBD1 matching 7 bases. CDR1 and CDR2 from the germline V gene are KGHSH and LQKENI. The V and J ends lost 2 bases and 0 bases, in that order; junction bases with no gene match: 9. The CDR3 loop spans 18 amino acids. CDR3 DNA sequence: TGTGCCAGCTCACCAGTGACAGGGATTCTTGCAACTAATGAAAAACTGTTTTTT. Encoded protein: CASSPVTGILATNEKLFF.

The chain couples TRBV7-8 to TRBJ1-2; D possibly corresponds to TRBD1 (6 bases). Germline CDR1 and CDR2: SGHVS and FQNEAQ. V gave up 3 bases and J gave up 6 bases, with 11 bases separating them. CDR3 length: 13 residues. The CDR3 region has the DNA TGTGCCAGCAGCTTGCAACGGACAGATGGCTACACCTTC. Its translation: CASSLQRTDGYTF.

This chain links TRBV6-5 with TRBJ2-7; D perhaps matches TRBD2 (5 bases). V gave up 2 bases and J gave up 0 bases, with 8 bases separating them. CDR3 length equals 14 residues. The germline CDR1 and CDR2 sequences are MNHEY and SVGAGI. The CDR3 sequence is CASSYERSSYEQYF. For the CDR3, the DNA is TGTGCCAGCAGTTACGAGCGGAGCTCCTACGAGCAGTACTTC.

The rearrangement joins TRBV5-6 to TRBJ2-7, with D perhaps TRBD1 (6 bases). Germline-derived CDR1 and CDR2 are SGHDT and YYEEEE. V lost 4 bases, J lost 6 bases, and 11 bases lay in between. The CDR3 totals 12 residues. Here the CDR3 DNA reads TGTGCCAGCAGCATACAGGGACGCGAGCAGTACTTC. Its protein is CASSIQGREQYF.

This chain links TRBV10-3 with TRBJ2-3; D is possibly TRBD2 (6 bases). Germline CDR1 and CDR2: ENHRY and SYGVKD. The length of the CDR3 is 15 residues. V was cut by 1 base and J by 0 bases, with 8 bases left in between. The CDR3 sequence: CAISEWSGSTDTQYF. As DNA, the CDR3 is TGTGCCATCAGTGAGTGGAGCGGGAGCACAGATACGCAGTATTTT.

This chain connects TRBV12-3 or TRBV12-4 to TRBJ1-5; 7 bases fit TRBD1. With V trimmed by 7 bases and J by 3 bases, 3 bases remained unmatched. CDR3 length equals 13 residues. CDR3 sequence reads: CASTGQVNQPQHF. The CDR3 DNA follows: TGTGCCAGCACCGGACAGGTCAATCAGCCCCAGCATTTT.

The V call is TRBV3-1 (or the pseudogene TRBV3-2), the J call TRBJ1-6; 8 bases line up with TRBD1. This CDR3 is 17 amino acids long. CDR1 LGHDT and CDR2 YNNKEL come from the germline V gene (reference sequence). V lost 3 bases to trimming and J lost 9 bases; unmatched junction nucleotides: 13. CDR3 coding DNA: TGTGCCAGCAGCCATAAAAAGACAGGGGCGAAGGGTTCACCCCTCCACTTT. This gives the protein CASSHKKTGAKGSPLHF.

The gene calls are TRBV29-1 and TRBJ1-2; 7 nucleotides align to TRBD1. Germline V CDR1 and CDR2: SQVTM, ANQGSEA. J was trimmed by 5 bases and V by 4 bases; bases with no gene match: 7. This CDR3 is built from 13 residues. The CDR3 region is CSVAQGEAYGYTF. For the CDR3, the DNA is TGCAGCGTTGCCCAGGGGGAGGCTTATGGCTACACCTTC. The full variable domain, rest sourced from reference TRBV29-1 and TRBJ1-2, is SAVISQKPSRDICQRGTSLTIQCQVDSQVTMMFWYRQQPGQSLTLIATANQGSEATYESGFVIDKFPISRPNLTFSTLTVSNMSPEDSSIYLCSVAQGEAYGYTFGSGTRLTVV.

Note on this clone: Its ends do not fully match the called genes, so a read error is possible. The V call is TRBV3-1 (or the pseudogene TRBV3-2), the J call TRBJ2-5; TRBD2 aligns across 11 bases. Germline lookup yields CDR1 LGHDT and CDR2 YNNKEL (reference sequence). This CDR3 has 20 amino acids. CDR3 DNA: TGTGCCAGTAGCCCCGGGGTAGGGGCGTGGGGACTAGCGGAAGGGAAGACCCAGTACTTC. It translates to CASSPGVGAWGLAEGKTQYF.

The chain carries TRBV9 and TRBJ1-2, with D unclear. Germline loops: CDR1 SGDLS, CDR2 YYNGEE. This CDR3 contains 15 residues. Trimming stripped 0 bases from V and 5 bases from J, with 14 bases between. The DNA of the CDR3 is TGTGCCAGCAGCGTAGAACCGGGGTGGAAGTATGGCTACACCTTC. It yields the protein CASSVEPGWKYGYTF.

The rearrangement links TRBV28 to TRBJ1-5; D perhaps matches TRBD1 (5 bases). Trimming removed 5 bases from V and 5 bases from J, with 16 bases in between. This CDR3 comprises 15 residues. Germline values: CDR1 MDHEN, CDR2 SYDVKM. The CDR3 protein is CASSTLTGSDQPQHF. Here the CDR3 DNA reads TGTGCCAGCAGTACCTTAACAGGTTCGGATCAGCCCCAGCATTTT.

The V and J genes are TRBV7-2 and TRBJ2-1; 12 bases map to TRBD2. The CDR3 covers 15 residues. With 6 bases clipped from V and 9 bases from J, the junction kept 9 bases outside the gene matches. The germline gives CDR1 SGHTA, CDR2 FQGNSA. The CDR3: CASRRLAGVSGEQFF. The CDR3 bases are TGTGCCAGCAGGCGACTAGCGGGAGTTTCGGGTGAGCAGTTCTTC.

This chain uses TRBV7-6 with TRBJ2-2, with TRBD2 matching over 9 bases. This CDR3 region has 18 residues. J gave up 4 bases and V 0 bases, and 9 bases lay outside the gene matches. The V gene's germline CDR1 is SGHVS and CDR2 FNYEAQ. The CDR3 DNA is TGTGCCAGCAGCTTAGCCTTTCCCGCTAGCGGGGCCACCGGGGAGCTGTTTTTT. Encoded protein: CASSLAFPASGATGELFF.

This clone was detected only a few times. The chain recombines TRBV7-2 with TRBJ1-2, with D hard to call. CDR1 and CDR2 from the germline V gene are SGHTA and FQGNSA. V was clipped by 1 base and J by 10 bases, with 16 bases between them. The CDR3 runs to 14 residues. Here the CDR3 reads CASSLDRLNSFYTF. The CDR3 DNA follows: TGTGCCAGCAGCTTAGATCGTCTCAATAGTTTCTACACCTTC.

This chain connects TRBV29-1 to TRBJ1-1; 9 bases map to TRBD1. V gave up 4 bases and J gave up 1 base; unmatched junction bases: 1. The CDR3 has 13 amino acids. Germline-derived CDR1 and CDR2 are SQVTM and ANQGSEA. This CDR3 reads CSVGDRANTEAFF. CDR3 DNA sequence: TGCAGCGTTGGGGACAGGGCGAACACTGAAGCTTTCTTT.

CDR3 region: CASSLAPSGSDGYTF. The CDR3 coding sequence is TGCGCCAGCAGCTTGGCACCCTCAGGGTCGGATGGCTACACCTTC. The V and J genes are TRBV5-1 and TRBJ1-2; D may be TRBD1 (5 bases). CDR1 SGHRS and CDR2 YFSETQ come from the germline V gene. V was trimmed by 0 bases and J by 6 bases, leaving 15 bases between them. The CDR3 totals 15 residues.